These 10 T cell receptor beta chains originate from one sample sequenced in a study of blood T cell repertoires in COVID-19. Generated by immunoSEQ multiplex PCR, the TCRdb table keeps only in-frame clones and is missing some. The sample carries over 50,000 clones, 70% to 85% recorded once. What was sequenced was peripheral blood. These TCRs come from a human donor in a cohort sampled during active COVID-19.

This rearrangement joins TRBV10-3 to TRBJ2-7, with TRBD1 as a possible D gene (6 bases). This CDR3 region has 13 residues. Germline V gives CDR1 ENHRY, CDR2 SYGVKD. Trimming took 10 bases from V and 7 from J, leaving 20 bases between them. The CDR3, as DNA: TGTGCCACCACTACTAAAACAGGGTGGGAGCAGTACTTC. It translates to CATTTKTGWEQYF.

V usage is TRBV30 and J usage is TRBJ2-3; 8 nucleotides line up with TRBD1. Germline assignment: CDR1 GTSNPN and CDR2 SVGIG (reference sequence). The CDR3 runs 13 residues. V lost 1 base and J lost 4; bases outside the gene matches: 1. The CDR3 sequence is CAWSETGADTQYF. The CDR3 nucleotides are TGTGCCTGGAGTGAGACAGGGGCAGATACGCAGTATTTT.

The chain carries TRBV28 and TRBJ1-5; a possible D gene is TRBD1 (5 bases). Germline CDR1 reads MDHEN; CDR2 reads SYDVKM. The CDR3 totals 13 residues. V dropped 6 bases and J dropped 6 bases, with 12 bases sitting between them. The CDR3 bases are TGTGCCAGCAGCATTATAAGGGGTCAGCCCCAGCATTTT. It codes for CASSIIRGQPQHF.

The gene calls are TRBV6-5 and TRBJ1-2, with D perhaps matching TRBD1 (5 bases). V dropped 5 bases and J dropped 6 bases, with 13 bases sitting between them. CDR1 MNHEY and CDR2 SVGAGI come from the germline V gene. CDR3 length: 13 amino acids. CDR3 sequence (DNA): TGTGCCAGCAGTAAACAGGCTCTCGATGGCTACACCTTC. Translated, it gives CASSKQALDGYTF.

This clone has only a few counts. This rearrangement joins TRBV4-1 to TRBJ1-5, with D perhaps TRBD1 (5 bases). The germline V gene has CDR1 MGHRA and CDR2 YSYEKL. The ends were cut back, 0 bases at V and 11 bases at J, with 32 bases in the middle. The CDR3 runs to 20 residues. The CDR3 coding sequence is TGCGCCAGCAGCCAAGAGGCCGGGGGGATCGGGACGTGGACAAGTGGGGCCCAGCATTTT. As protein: CASSQEAGGIGTWTSGAQHF.

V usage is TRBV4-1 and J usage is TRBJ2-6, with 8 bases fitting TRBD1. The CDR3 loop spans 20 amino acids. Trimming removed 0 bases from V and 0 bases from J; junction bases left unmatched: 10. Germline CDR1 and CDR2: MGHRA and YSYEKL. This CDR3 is CASSQESRTGPYSGANVLTF. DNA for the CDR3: TGCGCCAGCAGCCAAGAAAGTCGGACAGGGCCGTACTCTGGGGCCAACGTCCTGACTTTC.

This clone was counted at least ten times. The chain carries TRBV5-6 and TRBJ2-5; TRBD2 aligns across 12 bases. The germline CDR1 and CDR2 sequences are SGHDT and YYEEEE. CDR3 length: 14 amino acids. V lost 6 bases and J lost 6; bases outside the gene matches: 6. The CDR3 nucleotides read TGTGCCAGCATGCTAGCGGGGGGGAGGAAGACCCAGTACTTC. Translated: CASMLAGGRKTQYF.

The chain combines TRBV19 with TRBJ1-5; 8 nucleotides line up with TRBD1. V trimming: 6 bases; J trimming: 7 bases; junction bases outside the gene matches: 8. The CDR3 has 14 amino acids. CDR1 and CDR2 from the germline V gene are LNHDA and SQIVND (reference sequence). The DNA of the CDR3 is TGTGCCAGTAGCCTTACAGGGGGTGGCCAGCCCCAGCATTTT. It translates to CASSLTGGGQPQHF.

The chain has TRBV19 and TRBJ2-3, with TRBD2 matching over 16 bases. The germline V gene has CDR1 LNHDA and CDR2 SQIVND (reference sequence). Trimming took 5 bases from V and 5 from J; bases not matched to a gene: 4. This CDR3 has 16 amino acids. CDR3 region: CASSPGLAGGGDTQYF. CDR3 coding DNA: TGTGCCAGTAGTCCGGGACTAGCGGGAGGGGGAGATACGCAGTATTTT.

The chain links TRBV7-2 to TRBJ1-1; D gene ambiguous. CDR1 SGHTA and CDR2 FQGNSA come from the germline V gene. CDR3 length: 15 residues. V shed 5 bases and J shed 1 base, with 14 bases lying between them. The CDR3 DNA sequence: TGTGCCAGCAGCAGTTCTGGGAGGGAGAACACTGAAGCTTTCTTT. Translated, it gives CASSSSGRENTEAFF. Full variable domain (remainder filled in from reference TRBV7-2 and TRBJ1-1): GAGVSQSPSNKVTEKGKDVELRCDPISGHTALYWYRQSLGQGLEFLIYFQGNSAPDKSGLPSDRFSAERTGGSVSTLTIQRTQQEDSAVYLCASSSSGRENTEAFFGQGTRLTVV.